This TCR beta chain emerged from a study of blood T cell repertoires in COVID-19. The table came from immunoSEQ multiplex PCR; TCRdb's copy has only in-frame clones and leaves some out. The sample holds about 270,000 clones, around nine tenths seen once. The CDR3 is made up of 12 amino acids. Trimming cost V 5 bases and J 10 bases, with 12 bases left between them. From germline, CDR1 is SEHNR and CDR2 FQNEAQ (reference sequence). The V and J genes are TRBV7-9 and TRBJ2-1; a possible D gene is TRBD1 (6 bases). Material: PBMCs or T cells enriched from blood (not recorded which). The TCR originated in a woman aged 55-75 years in a cohort exposed to, infected with or recovered from COVID-19 (not recorded which). The CDR3 bases are TGTGCCAGCAGCAACCGGGACACCGAGCAGTTCTTC. Amino acid sequence: CASSNRDTEQFF.